Listed below are T cell receptor beta chains from one sample, sequenced in a study of T cell responses to AZD1222 COVID-19 vaccine. The repertoire was sequenced with immunoSEQ multiplex PCR; TCRdb's copy has only in-frame clones and lacks some. The top ten clones hold roughly 3.3% of a sample with about 140,000 clones, 92% of them seen once. The sample consisted of peripheral blood, taken 28 days after the second AZD1222 dose. The source of these receptors is an adult who received the AZD1222 COVID-19 vaccine. Each CDR3 is given with its conserved first and last residue. Each record gives: clone size, V gene, J gene, D gene, CDR3 protein, CDR3 DNA. The D gene is left open where the match is weak. Some rows have no size entry. The others give once, few or many, or a class for an expanded clone.

-,TRBV6-2/TRBV6-3,TRBJ1-3,-,CASSYGVDRAYPGNTIYF,TGTGCCAGCAGTTACGGCGTGGACAGAGCGTACCCTGGAAACACCATATATTTT
-,TRBV19,TRBJ1-6,-,CASRAHRVDNSPLHF,TGTGCCAGCAGAGCCCACAGGGTAGATAATTCACCCCTCCACTTT
-,TRBV6-5,TRBJ1-3,-,CASSYGPSSGNTIYF,TGTGCCAGCAGTTACGGGCCGTCCTCTGGAAACACCATATATTTT
-,TRBV2,TRBJ2-7,-,CASGSDLPGEQYF,TGTGCCAGTGGCAGCGATCTACCCGGCGAGCAGTACTTC
-,TRBV28,TRBJ2-7,TRBD2,CASSPRTSGLVQYF,TGTGCCAGCAGTCCCCGGACTAGCGGGTTGGTGCAGTACTTC
-,TRBV7-9,TRBJ2-1,TRBD2,CASSLLTSGNEQFF,TGTGCCAGCAGCTTACTAACTAGCGGCAATGAGCAGTTCTTC
-,TRBV6-6,TRBJ2-7,TRBD2,CASSYLLAETYEQYF,TGTGCCAGCAGTTATCTTCTAGCGGAAACCTACGAGCAGTACTTC
-,TRBV14,TRBJ2-1,-,CASSQDLFGYNEQFF,TGTGCCAGCAGCCAAGATCTTTTCGGTTACAATGAGCAGTTCTTC
-,TRBV3-1/TRBV3-2,TRBJ2-1,-,CASSQVDGRQFF,TGTGCCAGCAGCCAAGTAGACGGGAGGCAGTTCTTC
-,TRBV6-5,TRBJ2-7,TRBD2,CASSSAGGDEQYF,TGTGCCAGCAGCTCAGCGGGGGGGGACGAGCAGTACTTC
-,TRBV7-2,TRBJ1-5,-,CASSLAMGSQPQHF,TGTGCCAGCAGCTTAGCTATGGGGAGTCAGCCCCAGCATTTT
-,TRBV11-2,TRBJ1-1,-,CASSLSVWGTEAFF,TGTGCCAGCAGCCTCTCTGTATGGGGCACTGAAGCTTTCTTT
-,TRBV4-2,TRBJ2-7,-,CASSQSGTDPVVEQYF,TGTGCCAGCAGCCAGAGTGGGACGGATCCCGTCGTCGAGCAGTACTTC
-,TRBV2,TRBJ1-2,-,CASSEARSTYGYTF,TGTGCCAGCAGTGAGGCCAGGTCGACCTATGGCTACACCTTC
-,TRBV14,TRBJ2-7,TRBD1,CASSQGQGAYEQYF,TGTGCCAGCAGCCAGGGACAGGGGGCTTACGAGCAGTACTTC
-,TRBV19,TRBJ2-1,TRBD2,CASSSGLAGNEQFF,TGTGCCAGTAGTAGCGGGCTAGCGGGTAATGAGCAGTTCTTC
once,TRBV12-5,TRBJ1-1,TRBD1,CASGPDRAGEAFF,TGTGCTAGTGGCCCGGACAGGGCGGGTGAAGCTTTCTTT
-,TRBV10-3,TRBJ2-1,TRBD1,CAIRPGQNNEQFF,TGTGCCATCAGACCGGGACAGAACAATGAGCAGTTCTTC
-,TRBV10-3,TRBJ1-1,-,CAISPELNTEAFF,TGTGCCATCAGCCCCGAGTTGAACACTGAAGCTTTCTTT
-,TRBV5-4,TRBJ1-1,-,CASSLGRGTLGSTEAFF,TGTGCCAGCAGCTTGGGGAGGGGGACCTTAGGGAGCACTGAAGCTTTCTTT
-,TRBV4-3,TRBJ2-7,-,CASSQDRAGIYEQYF,TGCGCCAGCAGCCAAGATAGGGCAGGGATCTACGAGCAGTACTTC
-,TRBV27,TRBJ2-1,-,CASSETGRGTGNEQFF,TGTGCCAGCAGTGAAACAGGTCGCGGGACGGGGAACGAGCAGTTCTTC
once,TRBV7-9,TRBJ2-3,TRBD1,CASSMGQGARTDTQYF,TGTGCCAGCAGCATGGGACAGGGGGCGCGAACAGATACGCAGTATTTT
once,TRBV23-1,TRBJ1-5,-,CAPARQGDLPQHF,TGCGCCCCCGCGAGGCAGGGTGATTTGCCCCAGCATTTT
-,TRBV18,TRBJ1-5,-,CASSPGANSQPQHF,TGTGCCAGCTCACCAGGTGCTAACAGTCAGCCCCAGCATTTT
-,TRBV7-2,TRBJ2-1,-,CASSLDPSYNEQFF,TGTGCCAGCAGCTTAGATCCCAGTTACAATGAGCAGTTCTTC
-,TRBV7-8,TRBJ1-3,TRBD1,CASSLASGTVSGNTIYF,TGTGCCAGCAGCTTAGCTTCAGGGACAGTCTCTGGAAACACCATATATTTT
once,TRBV27,TRBJ2-1,TRBD2,CASRRRGTSGDNEQFF,TGTGCCAGCCGCCGACGAGGGACTAGCGGAGACAATGAGCAGTTCTTC
-,TRBV10-3,TRBJ1-5,TRBD1,CAIGNRGNSNQPQHF,TGTGCCATCGGGAACAGGGGGAATAGCAATCAGCCCCAGCATTTT
-,TRBV24-1,TRBJ1-2,-,CATSDPSQGNYGYTF,TGTGCCACCAGTGATCCATCCCAGGGGAACTATGGCTACACCTTC
-,TRBV3-1/TRBV3-2,TRBJ1-3,TRBD1,CASSQARWGTGGNTIYF,TGTGCCAGCAGCCAGGCCCGTTGGGGGACAGGGGGAAACACCATATATTTT
-,TRBV7-2,TRBJ1-6,-,CASSGEYYNSPLHF,TGTGCCAGCAGCGGAGAGTACTATAATTCACCCCTCCACTTT
-,TRBV28,TRBJ1-4,TRBD1,CASEDRAGEKLFF,TGTGCCAGCGAGGACAGGGCGGGTGAAAAACTGTTTTTT
-,TRBV27,TRBJ2-1,-,CASSLSIQWPPTGEQFF,TGTGCCAGCAGTTTATCGATACAGTGGCCACCTACCGGTGAGCAGTTCTTC
-,TRBV6-5,TRBJ2-7,-,CASSRRGAFSYEQYF,TGTGCCAGCAGTCGACGGGGGGCCTTCTCCTACGAGCAGTACTTC
-,TRBV19,TRBJ2-7,TRBD1,CASSTRTGRSYEQYF,TGTGCCAGTAGTACCCGGACAGGGAGGTCCTACGAGCAGTACTTC
-,TRBV28,TRBJ2-3,-,CASNQYPGTSTDTQYF,TGTGCCAGCAATCAATACCCCGGGACAAGCACGGATACGCAGTATTTT
-,TRBV14,TRBJ1-1,TRBD1,CASSLGQGAEAFF,TGTGCCAGCAGCCTGGGACAGGGGGCTGAAGCTTTCTTT
-,TRBV19,TRBJ1-1,-,CASSLIRGRGEAFF,TGTGCCAGTAGCCTAATCAGGGGCCGGGGTGAAGCTTTCTTT
-,TRBV3-1/TRBV3-2,TRBJ1-1,-,CASSKSGLTEAFF,TGTGCCAGCAGCAAAAGCGGCCTCACTGAAGCTTTCTTT
-,TRBV3-1/TRBV3-2,TRBJ1-2,-,CASQNLYGYTF,TGTGCCAGCCAGAACCTCTATGGCTACACCTTC
-,TRBV19,TRBJ1-1,-,CASSTGLNTEAFF,TGTGCCAGTAGTACAGGGCTGAACACTGAAGCTTTCTTT
few,TRBV3-1/TRBV3-2,TRBJ2-1,-,CASSLTSSEQFF,TGTGCCAGCAGCCTGACTAGTAGTGAGCAGTTCTTC
-,TRBV27,TRBJ2-5,TRBD1,CASSPADRGETQYF,TGTGCCAGCAGTCCCGCTGACAGGGGAGAGACCCAGTACTTC
-,TRBV6-5,TRBJ2-3,TRBD2,CASSYGTSGADTQYF,TGTGCCAGCAGTTACGGGACTAGCGGGGCAGATACGCAGTATTTT
-,TRBV2,TRBJ1-6,-,CARRGSYNSPLHF,TGTGCCCGTAGGGGCTCCTATAATTCACCCCTCCACTTT
-,TRBV11-2,TRBJ1-1,-,CASSFSGGAGTEAFF,TGTGCCAGCAGCTTTTCGGGGGGCGCGGGGACTGAAGCTTTCTTT
-,TRBV27,TRBJ1-5,-,CASSRKVDSNQPQHF,TGTGCCAGCAGTCGCAAGGTCGATAGCAATCAGCCCCAGCATTTT
-,TRBV3-1/TRBV3-2,TRBJ2-2,-,CASSQVFGANTGELFF,TGTGCCAGCAGCCAAGTTTTCGGGGCTAACACCGGGGAGCTGTTTTTT
-,TRBV27,TRBJ1-2,TRBD1,CASSRQGNYGYTF,TGTGCCAGCAGCAGACAGGGGAACTATGGCTACACCTTC
-,TRBV3-1/TRBV3-2,TRBJ2-2,-,CASSQRQGGTGELFF,TGTGCCAGCAGCCAACGGCAGGGAGGCACCGGGGAGCTGTTTTTT
-,TRBV20-1,TRBJ2-7,TRBD2,CSASPGGSGEQYF,TGCAGTGCTAGTCCGGGAGGTTCAGGCGAGCAGTACTTC
-,TRBV5-6,TRBJ1-5,-,CASSLAGLGSNQPQHF,TGTGCCAGCAGCTTGGCAGGGTTAGGTAGCAATCAGCCCCAGCATTTT